Included here is one TCR beta chain sequence, with context. Original data processing: Quantification of nucleated cells was approximated via reference gene primer amplification. This table comes from immunoSEQ multiplex PCR, and its TCRdb copy is limited to in-frame clones, with some not included. The D gene and trimming were derived from the DNA, and the V and J assignments and clone size from that table. The table lists under 300,000 clones, 82% of them singletons, with around 3.3% in the top ten. This record belongs to a study of blood T cell repertoires in COVID-19. Looking at the study overall: The cDNA or gDNA used as material had been derived from T cells, B-cell-depleted T cells, or PBMCs.

Germline V gives CDR1 SGDLS, CDR2 YYNGEE. V was trimmed by 2 bases and J by 2 bases, leaving 6 bases between them. There are 13 residues in the CDR3. The chain joins TRBV9 to TRBJ2-3; unclear D gene. Material for sequencing was peripheral blood. The source is a woman aged 18-29 years with acute or convalescent COVID-19. This CDR3 is CASSVPPTDTQYF. The DNA of the CDR3 is TGTGCCAGCAGCGTTCCTCCCACAGATACGCAGTATTTT.